The 8 T cell receptor beta chains reported below all come from one sample, sequenced in a study of T cell responses to AZD1222 COVID-19 vaccine. TCRdb's copy holds only in-frame clones and misses some; the assay was immunoSEQ multiplex PCR. The profile shows some 92,000 clones, 90% to 95% of them singletons. Sequenced material: peripheral blood, taken on day 0 of AZD1222 vaccination. The origin of the receptors is an adult in good health.

Notes on this clone: The junction departs from the called germline gene at one end, perhaps through a read error. CDR3 region: CASSLDMNAGELFF. CDR3 in DNA: TGTGCCAGCAGCTTAGATATGAACGCCGGGGAGCTGTTTTTT. This rearrangement joins TRBV11-3 to TRBJ2-2; D is unclear. CDR1 is SGHNT and CDR2 is YENEEA in the germline V gene. The CDR3 runs to 14 residues.

This chain joins TRBV28 and TRBJ2-1; no clear D. CDR3 length: 16 amino acids. V was pared by 1 base and J by 2 bases, with 12 bases between. Germline V lookup: CDR1 MDHEN, CDR2 SYDVKM. CDR3 residues: CASSLFIGPTYNEQFF. The CDR3 DNA is TGTGCCAGCAGTTTATTTATCGGGCCGACCTACAATGAGCAGTTCTTC.

The CDR3 reads CASNPGGEPYEQYF. In DNA, the CDR3 is TGTGCCAGCAACCCCGGGGGGGAACCCTACGAGCAGTACTTC. The rearrangement uses TRBV9 and TRBJ2-7; 8 bases are a match to TRBD2. CDR3 size: 14 residues. Germline values: CDR1 SGDLS, CDR2 YYNGEE. Trimming cost V 6 bases and J 2 bases; bases outside gene matches: 7.

The V and J genes are TRBV28 and TRBJ1-1, with D perhaps matching TRBD1 (6 bases). V was shortened by 6 bases and J by 5 bases, with 16 bases between the two germline ends. Germline V gene sequence: CDR1 MDHEN, CDR2 SYDVKM. The CDR3 has 14 residues. The CDR3 sequence is CASSLQGLTTEAFF. The DNA of the CDR3 is TGTGCCAGCAGCCTACAGGGACTGACGACTGAAGCTTTCTTT.

The CDR3 bases are TGTGCCAGCAGTGAAGGGACTCCGGGTTACAATGAGCAGTTCTTC. Its protein is CASSEGTPGYNEQFF. The chain recombines TRBV2 with TRBJ2-1; a possible D gene is TRBD2 (5 bases). In germline, CDR1 is SNHLY, CDR2 FYNNEI. The ends were cut back, 1 base at V and 4 bases at J, with 11 bases in the middle. The CDR3 extends over 15 amino acids.

This chain uses TRBV9 with TRBJ2-3; D call uncertain. The V end lost 5 bases, the J end lost 5 bases, and 3 bases lay between the germline ends. Germline lookup yields CDR1 SGDLS and CDR2 YYNGEE. The CDR3 is made up of 10 amino acids. In DNA form, the CDR3 reads TGTGCCAGCAGTGGAGATACGCAGTATTTT. It encodes CASSGDTQYF.

J is TRBJ1-5 and V is TRBV7-3; a possible D gene is TRBD1 (5 bases). The CDR3 is 13 residues long. The V end was cut by 2 bases, the J end by 7 bases, with 9 bases between. Germline lookup yields CDR1 SGHTA and CDR2 FQGTGA. As DNA, the CDR3 is TGTGCCAGCAGCTTAGCGGGGGACCAGCCCCAGCATTTT. It codes for CASSLAGDQPQHF.

V is TRBV19 and J is TRBJ1-1; D remains unclear. CDR1 is LNHDA, CDR2 SQIVND, per germline (reference sequence). V was trimmed by 8 bases and J by 5 bases, leaving 15 bases between them. The CDR3 loop spans 13 amino acids. The CDR3 is CASSSTQRTEAFF. In nucleotides, the CDR3 is TGTGCCAGTTCTTCGACCCAGCGAACTGAAGCTTTCTTT.